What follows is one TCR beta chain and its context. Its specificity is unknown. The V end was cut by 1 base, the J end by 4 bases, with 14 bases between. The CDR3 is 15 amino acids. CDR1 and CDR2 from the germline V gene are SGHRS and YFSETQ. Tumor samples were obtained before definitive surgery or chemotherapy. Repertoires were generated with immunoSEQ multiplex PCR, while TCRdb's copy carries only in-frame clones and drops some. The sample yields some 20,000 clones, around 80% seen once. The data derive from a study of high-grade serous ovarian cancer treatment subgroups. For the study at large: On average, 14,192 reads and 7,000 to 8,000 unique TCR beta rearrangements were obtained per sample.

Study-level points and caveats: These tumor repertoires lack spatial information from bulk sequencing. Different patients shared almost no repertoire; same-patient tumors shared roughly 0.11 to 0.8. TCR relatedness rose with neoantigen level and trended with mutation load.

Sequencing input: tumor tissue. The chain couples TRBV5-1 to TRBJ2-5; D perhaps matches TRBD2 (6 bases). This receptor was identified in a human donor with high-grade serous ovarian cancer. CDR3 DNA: TGCGCCAGCAGCTTGACGAGCGGGCGCGGAGAGACCCAGTACTTC. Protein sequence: CASSLTSGRGETQYF.